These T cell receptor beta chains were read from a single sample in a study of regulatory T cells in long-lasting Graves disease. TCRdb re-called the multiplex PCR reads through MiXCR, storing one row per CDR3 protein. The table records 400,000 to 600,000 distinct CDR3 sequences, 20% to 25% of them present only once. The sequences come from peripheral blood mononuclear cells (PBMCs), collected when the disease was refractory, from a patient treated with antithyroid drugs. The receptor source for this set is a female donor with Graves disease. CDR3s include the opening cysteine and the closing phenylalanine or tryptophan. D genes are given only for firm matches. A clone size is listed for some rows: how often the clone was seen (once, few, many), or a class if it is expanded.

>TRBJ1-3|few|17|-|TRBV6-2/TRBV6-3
TGTGCCAGCAGTTACTCTCGACAGGAGATCTCTGGAAACACCATATATTTT
CASSYSRQEISGNTIYF
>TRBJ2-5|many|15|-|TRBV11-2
TGTGCCAGCAGCTTGGGTGCGCGGGGAAAGGAGACCCAGTACTTC
CASSLGARGKETQYF
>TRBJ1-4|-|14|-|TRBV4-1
TGCGCCAGCAGCCAAGAAGGCAGAATGGAAAAACTGTTTTTT
CASSQEGRMEKLFF
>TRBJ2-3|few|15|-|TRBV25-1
TGTGCCAGCAGTGAATTGGGCGGACCCACAGATACGCAGTATTTT
CASSELGGPTDTQYF
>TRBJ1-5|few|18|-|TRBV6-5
TGTGCCAGCAGTTACCAAGGTCCCGACCGATTTAGCAATCAGCCCCAGCATTTT
CASSYQGPDRFSNQPQHF
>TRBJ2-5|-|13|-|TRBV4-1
TGCGCCAGCAGCCAAGAGCCGGCGGAGACCCAGTACTTC
CASSQEPAETQYF
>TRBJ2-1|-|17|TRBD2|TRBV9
TGTGCCAGCAGCCCACTCCCCAGCGGGGGGGCGTACAATGAGCAGTTCTTC
CASSPLPSGGAYNEQFF
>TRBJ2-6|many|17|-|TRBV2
TGTGCCAGCAGTGTCGGGTTAGGTTCTCCTGGGGCCAACGTCCTGACTTTC
CASSVGLGSPGANVLTF
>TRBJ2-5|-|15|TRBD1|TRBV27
TGTGCCAGCAGTCCAACCCTCGGGACAGAAGAGGCCCAGTACTTC
CASSPTLGTEEAQYF
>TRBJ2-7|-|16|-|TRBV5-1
TGCGCCAGCAGCCCGGGACCGGGCCCTACATCCTACGAGCAGTACTTC
CASSPGPGPTSYEQYF
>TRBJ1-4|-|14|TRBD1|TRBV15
TGTGCCACCAGGAGGGACAGGGACAATGAAAAACTGTTTTTT
CATRRDRDNEKLFF
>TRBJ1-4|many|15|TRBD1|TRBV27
TGTGCCAGCAGTCCCTCACAGGGGTTGGGCGAAAAACTGTTTTTT
CASSPSQGLGEKLFF
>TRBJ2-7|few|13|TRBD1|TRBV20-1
TGCAGTGCTAGCGGACAGGGGACCTACGAGCAGTACTTC
CSASGQGTYEQYF
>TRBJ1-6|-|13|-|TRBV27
TGTGCCAGCAGTTTATTTGAGAATTCACCCCTCCACTTT
CASSLFENSPLHF
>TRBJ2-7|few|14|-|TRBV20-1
TGCAGTGCATTCGCGACGTCCGGGGCCCACGAGCAGTACTTC
CSAFATSGAHEQYF
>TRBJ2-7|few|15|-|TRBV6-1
TGTGCCAGCAGTGAAGCCCCCATCAGGTTGTACGAGCAGTACTTC
CASSEAPIRLYEQYF
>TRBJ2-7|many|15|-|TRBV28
TGTGCCAGCAGCACCACGGGAGACTCTGATGTCGAGCAGTACTTC
CASSTTGDSDVEQYF
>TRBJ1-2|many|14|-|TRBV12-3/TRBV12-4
TGTGCCAGCAGTTTCGGCCAGGGTTTCGGTGGCTACACCTTC
CASSFGQGFGGYTF